In this sample, the clone carrying this T cell receptor beta chain turned up a few times. The antigen is undetermined. The source material, RNA transcripts, was used to amplify TCR beta CDR3 regions. In the first-round RT-PCR of the TCR CDR3, the HTBI primer set was used. MiXCR, applied by TCRdb to the multiplex PCR reads, yields one record per CDR3 protein. The sample has around 490,000 distinct CDR3 sequences, about 20% seen once. The record originates from a study of T cells in Graves' hyperthyroidism and ophthalmopathy. Study findings and constraints: Blood also showed most of the thyroid clonotypes that were expanded above 0.001.

Ophthalmopathy in the patients scored at least 3 on Clinical Activity Score and at least 4 on NOSPECS grade, lasting under 3 months. Uncontrolled infection, other autoimmune disease, pregnancy or lactation led to exclusion. V dropped 2 bases and J dropped 7; count of bases not matched to a gene: 7. The CDR3 loop spans 14 amino acids. Germline V gene data show CDR1 as LGHDT and CDR2 as YNNKEL (reference sequence). The chain uses TRBV3-1 and TRBJ2-7; TRBD1 agrees at 8 bases. Material: blood. This clonotype was sampled from a man aged 40-49 years with Graves' ophthalmopathy. The CDR3 reads CASSQQTGVMEQYF. The CDR3 bases are TGTGCCAGCAGCCAACAGACAGGGGTTATGGAGCAGTACTTC.